These 3 T cell receptor beta chains came from one sample sequenced in a study of blood T cell repertoires in COVID-19. Measured with immunoSEQ multiplex PCR; TCRdb has only the in-frame clones, and not every one. The sample contains 50,000 or so clones, 75% to 95% of which appear only once. Sequences were obtained from peripheral blood. Every receptor here comes from a man between 70 and 80 years old with active COVID-19.

The J gene is TRBJ2-5, the V gene TRBV6-5; D gene ambiguous. With 5 bases removed from V and 2 bases from J, the gap between germline ends came to 3 bases. The CDR3 spans 11 residues. Germline assignment: CDR1 MNHEY and CDR2 SVGAGI. The CDR3: CASSLQETQYF. The DNA for the CDR3 is TGTGCCAGCAGTCTTCAAGAGACCCAGTACTTC.

A single count supports this clone. The V call is TRBV5-1, the J call TRBJ2-5, with 7 bases identical to TRBD1. Per the germline V gene, CDR1 is SGHRS and CDR2 is YFSETQ. This CDR3 is built from 12 residues. V lost 4 bases, J lost 5 bases, and 2 bases stayed unmatched. DNA for the CDR3: TGCGCCAGCAGCCTGACAGGGGAGACCCAGTACTTC. Amino acids: CASSLTGETQYF.

The chain combines TRBV20-1 with TRBJ2-5; D remains ambiguous. The CDR3 is 11 amino acids. V gave up 4 bases and J gave up 5 bases, with 8 bases separating them. Germline V lookup: CDR1 DFQATT, CDR2 SNEGSKA (reference sequence). The CDR3 reads CSAIIRETQYF. The CDR3 region has the DNA TGCAGTGCTATAATACGGGAGACCCAGTACTTC.